This record covers a single T cell receptor beta chain. Its specific antigen is unknown. Germline and junction disagree at one end, which may indicate a read error. The CDR3 regions of human TCRbeta chains were analyzed by immunosequencing. In the source study's methods: Repertoire TCRs were checked for matches against a reference library of SARS-CoV-2-specific TCRs that had been generated using the MIRA antigen-specificity platform. Breadth was defined as the fraction of unique TCRs that were SARS-CoV-2-associated. Depth was defined as the fraction of total T cells that were SARS-CoV-2-associated. Using the MIRA data, each spike-specific TCR was mapped to the spike region that the TCR reacts to and placed in a CD4 or CD8 class. Log10-transformed breadth and depth values were compared by one-way ANOVA with Sidak's multiple comparisons tests. In its TCRdb copy, this immuneACCESS table keeps in-frame sequences only and misses some clones. Where compared with another copy, unresolved V genes explain less than half of these, and the others have no known cause. V and J calls and clone size follow that table, whereas D and trimming were derived from the DNA. Counted in this sample were 150,000 to 200,000 clones; around 89% of them appeared once. The ten largest clones capture 25% to 30% of the sample.

According to the germline V gene, CDR1 reads MNHEY and CDR2 reads SVGEGT. Spanning cysteine to tryptophan, the CDR3 consists of 12 amino acids. Only the CDR3 DNA stays, 36 bases, in frame from base 1. The time point tag for this specimen amounts to: about 28 days (+/-7) after the second vaccine dose. AZD1222 recipients with second doses at about 4 weeks or about 12 weeks were pooled, because spike-specific TCR depth and breadth did not differ between schedules. Vaccinee samples came from UK trials COV001 and COV002, including a single-blind randomized controlled phase 2/3 trial of AZD1222 (ChAdOx1 nCoV-19) in healthy adults. For TCRbeta chain sequencing, PBMC samples from trial participants were taken at day 0 and at day 28 after the second dose. The data were taken from a study of T cell responses to AZD1222 COVID-19 vaccine (dated by TCRdb to the early 2020s). Some background on the complete study: TCR sequencing was performed for approximately 240 trial participants, of whom about 200 were given two doses of AZD1222 and 26 were given two doses of MenACWY control vaccine. Trial participants were enrolled into age subgroups of 18-55, 56-69 and 70-plus years, which contained approximately 150, 28 and 58 TCR-sequenced participants, respectively. General findings and caveats noted by the study authors: CD4 TCRs associated with the vaccine covered the entire spike protein, and the dominant responses were in regions 160-218 and 743-854. The 56-69-year group was small, and its depth increase did not reach significance, likely because of low power. Conclusions about previously exposed vaccinees are limited, since just five or six AZD1222 recipients were seropositive for SARS-CoV-2 at baseline. Participants were mostly white British and included more females than males, and it was suggested by the authors that clonal diversity may have been underestimated. Reportedly, almost half of the unique spike-specific TCRs recognized epitopes lying outside the regions that are mutated in the B.1.351 and B.1.1.7 variants. A significant rise in spike-specific TCR breadth and depth was observed after two AZD1222 doses relative to day 0 and relative to MenACWY recipients. Because no day 14 peak-response samples were available, the repertoires could be characterized only after the peak T cell response.

The chain links TRBV6-2 or TRBV6-3 with TRBJ2-7; a stretch of 8 junction bases matches TRBD2. This sample comprised peripheral blood, obtained 28 days after the second AZD1222 dose. This TCR was sampled from an adult who received the AZD1222 COVID-19 vaccine. The bases read TGTGCCAGCAGCCCCCGTGGTAGCGGGGCAGACTGG. It encodes CASSPRGSGADW.